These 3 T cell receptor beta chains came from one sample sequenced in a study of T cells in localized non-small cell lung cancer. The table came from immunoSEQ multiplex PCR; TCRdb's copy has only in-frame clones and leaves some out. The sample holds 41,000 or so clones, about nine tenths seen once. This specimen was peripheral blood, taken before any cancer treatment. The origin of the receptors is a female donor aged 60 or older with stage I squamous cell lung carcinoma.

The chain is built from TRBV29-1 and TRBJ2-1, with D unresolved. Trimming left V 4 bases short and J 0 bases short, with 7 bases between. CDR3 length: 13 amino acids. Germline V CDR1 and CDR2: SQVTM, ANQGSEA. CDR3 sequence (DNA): TGCAGCGTTGCGCGGAGCTCCTACAATGAGCAGTTCTTC. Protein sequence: CSVARSSYNEQFF.

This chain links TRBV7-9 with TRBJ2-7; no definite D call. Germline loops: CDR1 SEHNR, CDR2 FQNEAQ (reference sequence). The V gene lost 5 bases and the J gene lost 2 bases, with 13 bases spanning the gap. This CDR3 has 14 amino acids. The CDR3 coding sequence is TGTGCCAGCAGCGACCGGGCCGCCACCTACGAGCAGTACTTC. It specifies CASSDRAATYEQYF.

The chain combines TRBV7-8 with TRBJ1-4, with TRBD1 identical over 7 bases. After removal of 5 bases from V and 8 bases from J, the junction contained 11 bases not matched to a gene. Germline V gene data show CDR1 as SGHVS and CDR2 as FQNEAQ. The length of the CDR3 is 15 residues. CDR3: CASSQRRQGSEKLFF. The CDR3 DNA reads TGTGCCAGCAGCCAAAGGCGACAGGGCAGCGAAAAACTGTTTTTT.